What follows are 12 T cell receptor beta chains derived from one specimen sequenced in a study of T cells in Graves' hyperthyroidism and ophthalmopathy. TCR beta CDR3 regions were amplified from RNA transcripts. Carried out on the TCR CDR3, a first-round RT-PCR used the HTBI primer set. From the multiplex PCR reads, TCRdb called clonotypes with MiXCR, one entry per CDR3 protein. The sample yields under 350,000 distinct CDR3 sequences, approximately 17% seen once. Sequencing used blood. The receptor source for this set is a woman aged 55-70 years with Graves' ophthalmopathy.

This clonotype was detected many times. The chain recombines TRBV7-2 with TRBJ2-7; D unclear. This CDR3 has 13 amino acids. Germline lookup yields CDR1 SGHTA and CDR2 FQGNSA. V lost 4 bases to trimming and J lost 0 bases, with 7 bases between them. As DNA, the CDR3 is TGTGCCAGCAGCTCATACCGCTCCTACGAGCAGTACTTC. The encoded protein is CASSSYRSYEQYF.

The chain combines TRBV12-5 with TRBJ1-1, with no clear D. The CDR3 contains 16 residues. Between the trimmed V and J ends, which lost 0 bases and 1 base, there was a span of 12 bases. Germline-derived CDR1 and CDR2 are LGHNT and FRNRAP. The CDR3 coding sequence is TGTGCTAGTGGTTTGGTACGAGGAGAGCAGAACACTGAAGCTTTCTTT. Protein: CASGLVRGEQNTEAFF.

This clonotype was observed a few times. The chain is built from TRBV6-5 and TRBJ2-1, with TRBD1 identical over 9 bases. The CDR3 is made up of 17 amino acids. Germline V CDR1 and CDR2: MNHEY, SVGAGI. V shed 0 bases, J shed 7 bases, and the junction held 10 bases outside the gene matches. The CDR3 DNA sequence: TGTGCCAGCAGTTACTCGACGACCGGGACAGGGCTGAATGAGCAGTTCTTC. Its protein is CASSYSTTGTGLNEQFF.

The rearrangement uses TRBV11-2 and TRBJ2-7; 12 positions match TRBD2. The V gene's germline CDR1 is SGHAT and CDR2 FQNNGV. The CDR3 has 19 residues. V dropped 6 bases and J dropped 3; count of bases not matched to a gene: 18. CDR3 amino acids: CASRLLAGGPGTSNYEQYF. The CDR3 coding sequence is TGTGCCAGCAGGTTACTAGCGGGGGGCCCCGGGACAAGCAACTACGAGCAGTACTTC.

The table lists this clonotype with a few counts. The chain employs TRBV5-1 and TRBJ1-2, with D uncertain. Trimming removed 4 bases from V and 3 bases from J, with 13 bases in between. The germline V gene encodes CDR1 SGHRS and CDR2 YFSETQ. The CDR3 has 14 amino acids. CDR3 DNA sequence: TGCGCCAGCAGCCTGGAGCTAAGCTACTATGGCTACACCTTC. Amino acids: CASSLELSYYGYTF.

V and J are TRBV7-6 and TRBJ2-7, with a possible D match to TRBD1 (6 bases). Trimming left V 8 bases short and J 3 bases short, with 11 bases between. This CDR3 has 12 amino acids. CDR1 is SGHVS and CDR2 is FNYEAQ in the germline V gene. As DNA, the CDR3 is TGTGCCAGCGCAGGGGATAACTACGAGCAGTACTTC. Its protein is CASAGDNYEQYF. The variable domain in full, with the rest retrieved from reference TRBV7-6 and TRBJ2-7, is GAGVSQSPRYKVTKRGQDVALRCDPISGHVSLYWYRQALGQGPEFLTYFNYEAQQDKSGLPNDRFSAERPEGSISTLTIQRTEQRDSAMYRCASAGDNYEQYFGPGTRLTVT.

This clonotype turned up a few times. The genes are TRBV28 and TRBJ1-5; D is uncertain. The length of the CDR3 is 15 residues. Trimming stripped 11 bases from V and 2 bases from J, with 19 bases between. Germline assignment: CDR1 MDHEN and CDR2 SYDVKM. DNA of the CDR3: TGTGCCCGTAACTCCCGGACCGGGGGCAATCAGCCCCAGCATTTT. It codes for CARNSRTGGNQPQHF.

This clonotype was recorded a few times. The V and J genes are TRBV7-8 and TRBJ1-6; TRBD1 aligns across 7 bases. The CDR3 totals 17 residues. V lost 2 bases and J lost 6; bases outside the gene matches: 10. Germline CDR1 SGHVS, CDR2 FQNEAQ. The CDR3 bases are TGTGCCAGCAGCTTACGTCGCCGGGACAGAGCTAATTCACCCCTCCACTTT. It yields the protein CASSLRRRDRANSPLHF.

This chain connects TRBV4-3 to TRBJ2-3; 14 bases are shared with TRBD2. Trimming took 4 bases from V and 4 from J; bases not matched to a gene: 13. Germline CDR1 is LGHNA and CDR2 is YSLEER. There are 19 residues in the CDR3. CDR3 bases: TGCGCCAGCAGCCTCACCCCGACTAGCGGGAGGGCGGGGCCAGATACGCAGTATTTT. It translates to CASSLTPTSGRAGPDTQYF.

This clonotype has ten or more counts. The rearrangement joins TRBV5-1 to TRBJ2-3; D not resolved. The germline gives CDR1 SGHRS, CDR2 YFSETQ. Trimming stripped 0 bases from V and 5 bases from J, with 10 bases between. The CDR3 is made up of 14 amino acids. The CDR3 DNA reads as TGCGCCAGCAGCTTGGTGACCTCGGGAGATACGCAGTATTTT. This translates into CASSLVTSGDTQYF.

This clonotype was recorded at least ten times. This rearrangement joins TRBV30 to TRBJ2-5; 7 nucleotides align to TRBD1. V shed 2 bases, J shed 5 bases, and the junction held 5 bases outside the gene matches. Germline loops: CDR1 GTSNPN, CDR2 SVGIG (reference sequence). The CDR3 is made up of 13 amino acids. CDR3 DNA sequence: TGTGCCTGGAGTTCGACAGGGACGGAGACCCAGTACTTC. It translates to CAWSSTGTETQYF.

This clonotype was seen many times. The chain links TRBV7-2 to TRBJ2-7; 8 nucleotides line up with TRBD1. There are 15 residues in the CDR3. The trim removed 2 bases at V and 6 bases at J, leaving 9 bases unmatched. The germline CDR1 and CDR2 sequences are SGHTA and FQGNSA. CDR3 in DNA: TGTGCCAGCAGCTTAAATGGACAGGGAATCTCCGAGCAGTACTTC. Its protein product is CASSLNGQGISEQYF.